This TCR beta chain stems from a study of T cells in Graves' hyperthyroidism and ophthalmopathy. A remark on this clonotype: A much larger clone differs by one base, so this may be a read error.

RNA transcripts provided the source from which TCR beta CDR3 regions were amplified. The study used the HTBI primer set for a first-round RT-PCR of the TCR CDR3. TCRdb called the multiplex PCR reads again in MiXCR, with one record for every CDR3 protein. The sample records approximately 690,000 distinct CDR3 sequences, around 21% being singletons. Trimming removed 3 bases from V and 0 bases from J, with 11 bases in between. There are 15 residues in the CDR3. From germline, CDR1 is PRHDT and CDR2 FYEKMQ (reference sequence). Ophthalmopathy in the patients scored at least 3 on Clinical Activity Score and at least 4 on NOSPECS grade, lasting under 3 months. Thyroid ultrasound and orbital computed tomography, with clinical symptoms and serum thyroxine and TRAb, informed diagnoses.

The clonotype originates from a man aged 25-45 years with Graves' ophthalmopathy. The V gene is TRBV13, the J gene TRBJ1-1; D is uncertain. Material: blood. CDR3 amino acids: CASSFGPGLNTEAFF. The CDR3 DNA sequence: TGTGCCAGCAGCTTTGGCCCCGGACTGAACACTGAAGCTTTCTTT.